The next 29 T cell receptor beta chains were all read from a single sample in a study of T cells after yellow fever vaccination. From the 5' RACE reads, TCRdb called clonotypes with MiXCR, one entry per CDR3 protein. The profile shows 400,000 to 650,000 distinct CDR3 sequences, 21% of them singletons. The sequencing here drew on PBMCs, taken approximately 20 days after the first yellow fever vaccination. The receptor source for this set is a man between 18 and 29 years old who received the YFV17D yellow fever vaccine.

This chain connects TRBV29-1 to TRBJ2-1; possibly TRBD1 for D (6 bases). Trimming removed 7 bases at V and 2 bases at J, with 18 bases between. This CDR3 region has 15 residues. In germline, CDR1 is SQVTM, CDR2 ANQGSEA. The CDR3 is CSAYRDTLTYNEQFF. The CDR3, as DNA: TGCAGCGCCTACCGGGACACGCTGACCTACAATGAGCAGTTCTTC.

The rearrangement uses TRBV12-3 or TRBV12-4 and TRBJ1-4, with 7 positions matching TRBD1. J was trimmed by 0 bases and V by 5 bases; bases with no gene match: 6. The CDR3 is 16 residues long. The CDR3 DNA follows: TGTGCCAGCAGTGGAGGGGGCGGGACAACTAATGAAAAACTGTTTTTT. It translates to CASSGGGGTTNEKLFF.

This clonotype came up a few times. The J gene is TRBJ1-6, the V gene TRBV6-1; tentative D call: TRBD1 (6 bases). Germline loops: CDR1 MNHNS, CDR2 SASEGT. The CDR3 has 17 amino acids. Between the trimmed V and J ends, which lost 0 bases and 4 bases, there was a span of 13 bases. CDR3 DNA sequence: TGTGCCAGCAGTGAAGCACGGGGCAGGGGTTATAATTCACCCCTCCACTTT. Amino acid sequence: CASSEARGRGYNSPLHF.

A few counts support this clonotype. The genes are TRBV4-2 and TRBJ1-5; no definite D call. V lost 1 base and J lost 3, with 10 bases in between. CDR1 and CDR2 from the germline V gene are LGHNA and YNFKEQ. This CDR3 contains 15 residues. CDR3 sequence: CASSQAGRFNQPQHF. Here the CDR3 DNA reads TGTGCCAGCAGCCAAGCTGGCAGATTCAATCAGCCCCAGCATTTT.

The rearrangement joins TRBV18 to TRBJ1-2, with TRBD1 matching 9 bases. CDR3 length: 14 amino acids. Germline V gives CDR1 KGHSH, CDR2 LQKENI. Trimming took 6 bases from V and 8 from J; bases not matched to a gene: 10. Here the CDR3 reads CASSPTRTGAGYTF. The CDR3 DNA reads as TGTGCCAGCTCGCCCACTAGGACAGGGGCCGGCTACACCTTC.

This clonotype was seen only a few times. The V gene is TRBV5-1, the J gene TRBJ1-1; D is uncertain. CDR3 length: 15 residues. Trimming removed 0 bases from V and 1 base from J, with 10 bases in between. Per germline, CDR1 SGHRS and CDR2 YFSETQ. This CDR3 is CASSLAGRPNTEAFF. The CDR3 DNA sequence: TGCGCCAGCAGCTTGGCAGGCCGCCCGAACACTGAAGCTTTCTTT. The full variable domain, in which reference TRBV5-1 and TRBJ1-1 provide the parts outside the CDR3, is KAGVTQTPRYLIKTRGQQVTLSCSPISGHRSVSWYQQTPGQGLQFLFEYFSETQRNKGNFPGRFSGRQFSNSRSEMNVSTLELGDSALYLCASSLAGRPNTEAFFGQGTRLTVV.

The chain carries TRBV13 and TRBJ2-7, with D uncertain. Between the trimmed V and J ends, which lost 0 bases and 6 bases, there was a span of 12 bases. This CDR3 is built from 14 residues. The germline V gene encodes CDR1 PRHDT and CDR2 FYEKMQ (reference sequence). The CDR3 here is CASSLGRMGGEQYF. DNA for the CDR3: TGTGCCAGCAGCTTAGGCCGGATGGGTGGCGAGCAGTACTTC.

The chain recombines TRBV28 with TRBJ1-6; 8 bases map to TRBD1. J gave up 14 bases and V 2 bases, and 5 bases lay outside the gene matches. The CDR3 extends over 13 amino acids. The germline gives CDR1 MDHEN, CDR2 SYDVKM. The CDR3 coding sequence is TGTGCCAGCAGTTTAGCGGACAGGGAGACCCTCCACTTT. It translates to CASSLADRETLHF.

This clonotype occurred many times. The chain combines TRBV7-9 with TRBJ1-1; TRBD1 matches 8 bases. Germline trimming cut 5 bases from V and 4 bases from J; bases unmatched to any gene: 3. This CDR3 spans 13 amino acids. Looked up from germline, CDR1 is SEHNR and CDR2 is FQNEAQ (reference sequence). Written as DNA, the CDR3 is TGTGCCAGCAGCGGACAGGGAGGCACTGAAGCTTTCTTT. It codes for CASSGQGGTEAFF.

This clonotype was seen only a few times. V and J are TRBV5-1 and TRBJ2-1, with 11 nucleotides matching TRBD2. The V gene end was trimmed by 1 base and the J gene end by 8 bases; junction bases not matched to a gene: 8. CDR1 is SGHRS, CDR2 YFSETQ, per germline. This CDR3 has 16 residues. CDR3 region: CASSLTPSGGLYEQFF. CDR3 nucleotide sequence: TGCGCCAGCAGCTTGACCCCTAGCGGGGGGCTCTATGAGCAGTTCTTC.

V and J are TRBV10-3 and TRBJ2-5; 7 bases map to TRBD2. Germline lookup yields CDR1 ENHRY and CDR2 SYGVKD. The CDR3 is 16 amino acids. Trimming took 7 bases from V and 5 from J; bases not matched to a gene: 16. The CDR3 reads CAINRAGIGNSETQYF. Here the CDR3 DNA reads TGTGCCATCAACCGAGCGGGGATCGGGAATTCGGAGACCCAGTACTTC.

The rearrangement links TRBV6-1 to TRBJ2-5; TRBD1 matches at 7 bases. V shed 6 bases, J shed 3 bases, and the junction held 10 bases outside the gene matches. The CDR3 has 15 residues. Germline CDR1 and CDR2: MNHNS and SASEGT. The CDR3 protein is CASRLSTGRKETQYF. Written as DNA, the CDR3 is TGTGCCAGCAGACTCTCGACAGGGCGTAAAGAGACCCAGTACTTC.

In this sample, this clonotype turned up a few times. The chain has TRBV24-1 and TRBJ1-6, with 8 nucleotides matching TRBD1. Germline assignment: CDR1 KGHDR and CDR2 SFDVKD. The CDR3 totals 18 residues. V shed 0 bases, J shed 12 bases, and the junction held 15 bases outside the gene matches. CDR3 nucleotide sequence: TGTGCCACCAGTGATTTGACGGACAGGGCGGTCGTTTGGGGACCCCTCCACTTT. It yields the protein CATSDLTDRAVVWGPLHF.

The chain carries TRBV3-1 and TRBJ2-2; perhaps TRBD2 as D (5 bases). The CDR3 runs to 16 residues. Germline V gene data show CDR1 as LGHDT and CDR2 as YNNKEL (reference sequence). With 0 bases removed from V and 7 bases from J, the gap between germline ends came to 15 bases. The CDR3 sequence: CASSQDFGLGGGELFF. Here the CDR3 DNA reads TGTGCCAGCAGCCAAGACTTTGGACTTGGCGGCGGGGAGCTGTTTTTT.

V usage is TRBV11-1 and J usage is TRBJ1-2; the D is unclear. Trimming removed 9 bases from V and 4 bases from J, with 12 bases in between. Germline CDR1 reads SGHAT; CDR2 reads FQDESV (reference sequence). The CDR3 totals 12 residues. This chain's CDR3 is CASSERSYGYTF. The CDR3, as DNA: TGTGCCAGTTCGGAAAGGAGCTATGGCTACACCTTC.

Comments on this clonotype: A read error may be the cause here, since a much bigger clone is one base away. The chain combines TRBV7-2 with TRBJ2-7; D unresolved. CDR3 size: 13 residues. V was trimmed by 2 bases and J by 0 bases, leaving 5 bases between them. Germline lookup yields CDR1 SGHTA and CDR2 FQGNSA. In nucleotides, the CDR3 is TGTGCCAGCAGCTTAAACAGCTCCTACGAGCAGTACGTC. Translation gives CASSLNSSYEQYV.

The chain uses TRBV6-1 and TRBJ1-2; D is ambiguous. Trimming pared 4 bases from V and 8 bases from J, leaving 14 bases between. CDR1 is MNHNS and CDR2 is SASEGT in the germline V gene. The CDR3 covers 13 residues. Here the CDR3 reads CASSAVIEGGYTF. In DNA, the CDR3 is TGTGCCAGCAGTGCGGTGATCGAAGGGGGCTACACCTTC.

This rearrangement joins TRBV23-1 to TRBJ2-2; the match to TRBD1 covers 8 bases. TRBV23-1 counts as an open reading frame of uncertain function. The ends lost 6 bases at V and 3 bases at J; junction bases unmatched: 15. This CDR3 region has 18 residues. The CDR3 DNA sequence: TGCGCCAGCAGCCCGACAATAGACAGGGGACCTTACACCGGGGAGCTGTTTTTT. Protein sequence: CASSPTIDRGPYTGELFF.

The chain couples TRBV5-6 to TRBJ1-2; D gene uncertain. Germline CDR1 SGHDT, CDR2 YYEEEE. The CDR3 runs to 15 residues. V was clipped by 0 bases and J by 4 bases, with 13 bases between them. In nucleotides, the CDR3 is TGTGCCAGCAGCTTGGACTCGGAAATGGTCTATGGCTACACCTTC. Amino acid sequence: CASSLDSEMVYGYTF.

CDR3 protein: CASSYSRAGSSYGYTF. The CDR3 bases are TGTGCCAGCAGTTACTCGAGGGCAGGTTCTTCCTATGGCTACACCTTC. V gene TRBV6-5 combines with J gene TRBJ1-2; D unresolved. This CDR3 contains 16 residues. Germline loops: CDR1 MNHEY, CDR2 SVGAGI. Between the trimmed V and J ends, which lost 0 bases and 4 bases, there was a span of 15 bases.

The V and J genes are TRBV4-1 and TRBJ1-1; D possibly corresponds to TRBD1 (5 bases). Trimming took 0 bases from V and 6 from J, leaving 8 bases between them. CDR3 size: 13 residues. CDR1 is MGHRA and CDR2 is YSYEKL in the germline V gene. The CDR3 nucleotides read TGCGCCAGCAGCCAAGATTGGGGGGCTGAAGCTTTCTTT. Protein: CASSQDWGAEAFF.

This clonotype was counted only a few times. The V gene is TRBV20-1, the J gene TRBJ2-5; D is unclear. The CDR3 spans 15 residues. Trimming shortened V by 4 bases and J by 1 base, and 16 bases separated the two germline ends. Germline CDR1 DFQATT, CDR2 SNEGSKA (reference sequence). The CDR3 sequence is CSAIPLIRSQETQYF. CDR3 DNA sequence: TGCAGTGCTATACCTTTGATTCGGAGCCAAGAGACCCAGTACTTC.

The chain carries TRBV21-1 and TRBJ2-5; the DNA was not used to check the table's D call, TRBD1. TRBV21-1 is a pseudogene segment. The CDR3 length is 18 residues. In nucleotides, the CDR3 is TGTGCCAGCCCTAGACAGGGTTTTAGCCTTGTGAAGGGCGAGACCCAGTACTTC. Its translation: CASPRQGFSLVKGETQYF.

This clonotype was observed a few times. The chain's CDR3 is CASSYDSSYNSPLHF. CDR3 nucleotide sequence: TGTGCCAGCAGTTACGACAGCTCCTATAATTCACCCCTCCACTTT. The chain has TRBV6-2 or TRBV6-3 and TRBJ1-6; TRBD1 might be the D (5 bases). V was shortened by 2 bases and J by 0 bases, with 5 bases between the two germline ends. CDR1 and CDR2 (germline): MNHEY, SVGEGT. The CDR3 loop spans 15 amino acids.

J is TRBJ2-7 and V is TRBV20-1; possibly TRBD1 for D (5 bases). Germline V gene data show CDR1 as DFQATT and CDR2 as SNEGSKA (reference sequence). The CDR3 contains 15 residues. V was cut by 3 bases and J by 2 bases, with 17 bases left in between. In nucleotides, the CDR3 is TGCAGTGCTAGGTCTGTAGGCAGGGAACCCTACGAGCAGTACTTC. Protein product: CSARSVGREPYEQYF.

This rearrangement joins TRBV5-4 to TRBJ2-5, with a tentative D call TRBD1 (7 bases). V was cut by 3 bases and J by 4 bases, with 19 bases left in between. The CDR3 consists of 16 residues. In germline, CDR1 is SGHNT, CDR2 YYREEE (reference sequence). The CDR3 DNA reads as TGTGCCAGCAGCTCATGGGGCAGGGGGGCGGGAGAGACCCAGTACTTC. Protein sequence: CASSSWGRGAGETQYF.

In its sample, this clonotype was seen a few times. This chain links TRBV21-1 with TRBJ2-4; TRBD1, as called in the table, went unchecked against the DNA. TRBV21-1 is an annotated pseudogene. The CDR3 runs 12 residues. The CDR3 region has the DNA TGTGCCAGCAGAAAAACGAGAGGGGAAGGGGATTTC. It specifies CASRKTRGEGDF.

This clonotype was counted only a few times. The V and J genes are TRBV5-1 and TRBJ1-2; 7 positions agree with TRBD1. Germline V gene lookup returns CDR1 SGHRS and CDR2 YFSETQ. Trimming at V came to 7 bases and at J to 1 base, leaving 10 bases not matched to a gene. This CDR3 contains 15 residues. The CDR3 DNA sequence: TGCGCCAGCCAACCGACGACAGGGAGTAACTATGGCTACACCTTC. Residues: CASQPTTGSNYGYTF.

This clonotype has only a few counts. The chain couples TRBV6-1 to TRBJ1-1, with 7 positions matching TRBD1. The V and J ends lost 2 bases and 0 bases, in that order; junction bases with no gene match: 3. This CDR3 contains 15 residues. The germline gives CDR1 MNHNS, CDR2 SASEGT. The chain's CDR3 is CASSEMTGMNTEAFF. The CDR3, as DNA: TGTGCCAGCAGTGAAATGACAGGGATGAACACTGAAGCTTTCTTT.